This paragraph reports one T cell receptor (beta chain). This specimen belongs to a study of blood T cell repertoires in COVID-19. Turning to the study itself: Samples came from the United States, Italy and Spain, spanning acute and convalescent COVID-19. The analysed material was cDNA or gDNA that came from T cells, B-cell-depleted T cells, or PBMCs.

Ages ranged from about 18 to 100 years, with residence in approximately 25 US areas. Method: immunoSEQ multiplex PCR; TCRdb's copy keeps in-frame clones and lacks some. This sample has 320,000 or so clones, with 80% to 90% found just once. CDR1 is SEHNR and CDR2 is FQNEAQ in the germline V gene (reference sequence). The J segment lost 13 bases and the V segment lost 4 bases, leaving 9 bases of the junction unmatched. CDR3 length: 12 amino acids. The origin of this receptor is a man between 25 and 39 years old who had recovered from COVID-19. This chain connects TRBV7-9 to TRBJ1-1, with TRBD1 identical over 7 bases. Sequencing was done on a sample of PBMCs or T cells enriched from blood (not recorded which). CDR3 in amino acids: CASSSRQGEDFF. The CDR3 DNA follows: TGTGCCAGCAGCTCCCGACAGGGAGAGGATTTCTTT.